This passage covers 29 T cell receptor beta chains from one sample sequenced in a study of OX40 agonist ivuxolimab in advanced cancers. The method was immunoSEQ multiplex PCR; TCRdb's version includes in-frame clones alone and lacks a portion of them. The repertoire includes about 59,000 clones, approximately 91% of them detected once, and 0.76% sits in the top ten. The source material was CD4+ or CD8+ T cells sorted from blood, sampled in a trial of the OX40 agonist ivuxolimab. The origin of the receptors is an adult with an advanced solid tumor such as melanoma, head and neck, liver or kidney cancer.

The V call is TRBV30, the J call TRBJ1-1; D might be TRBD1 (5 bases). Looked up from germline, CDR1 is GTSNPN and CDR2 is SVGIG (reference sequence). This CDR3 comprises 15 residues. Trimming left V 0 bases short and J 0 bases short, with 11 bases between. DNA for the CDR3: TGTGCCTGGAGTGTAAGAAGGGGATTGAACACTGAAGCTTTCTTT. Its protein product is CAWSVRRGLNTEAFF.

The J gene is TRBJ2-2, the V gene TRBV7-2; either TRBD1 or TRBD2 may fit D (5 bases each). Trimming took 4 bases from V and 7 from J, leaving 16 bases between them. Germline CDR1 is SGHTA and CDR2 is FQGNSA. This CDR3 has 15 amino acids. The CDR3 sequence is CASSSGPGVVGELFF. The CDR3 coding sequence is TGTGCCAGCAGCTCGGGACCCGGGGTGGTCGGGGAGCTGTTTTTT.

The chain has TRBV5-1 and TRBJ2-7; the match to TRBD2 covers 10 bases. Trimming took 0 bases from V and 3 from J; bases not matched to a gene: 3. CDR3 size: 15 residues. Germline V gene data show CDR1 as SGHRS and CDR2 as YFSETQ. The CDR3 is CASSLGTSGNYEQYF. CDR3 nucleotides: TGCGCCAGCAGCTTGGGCACTAGCGGGAACTACGAGCAGTACTTC.

The CDR3 reads CASSGKTGDTNTGELFF. The CDR3 DNA reads TGTGCCAGCAGCGGAAAAACAGGGGACACCAACACCGGGGAGCTGTTTTTT. The chain has TRBV9 and TRBJ2-2, with 7 bases matching TRBD1. This CDR3 comprises 17 residues. Germline CDR1 is SGDLS and CDR2 is YYNGEE. Losses at the gene ends were 3 bases for V and 2 bases for J; bases not matched to a gene: 10.

The gene calls are TRBV28 and TRBJ1-4, with D uncertain. Trimming cost V 5 bases and J 8 bases, with 24 bases left between them. Germline assignment: CDR1 MDHEN and CDR2 SYDVKM. The CDR3 extends over 17 amino acids. The CDR3 here is CASSPPGYGSAGEKLFF. The DNA of the CDR3 is TGTGCCAGCAGTCCCCCTGGCTATGGCAGCGCTGGGGAAAAACTGTTTTTT.

This rearrangement joins TRBV19 to TRBJ1-4; 7 positions agree with TRBD1. Trimming took 6 bases from V and 5 from J; bases not matched to a gene: 6. Germline V gene sequence: CDR1 LNHDA, CDR2 SQIVND (reference sequence). The CDR3 has 14 amino acids. The CDR3, as DNA: TGTGCCAGTAGCCTAGGGGGCGCGAATGAAAAACTGTTTTTT. It yields the protein CASSLGGANEKLFF.

The V call is TRBV2, the J call TRBJ2-6; D gene ambiguous. V was shortened by 7 bases and J by 0 bases, with 13 bases between the two germline ends. CDR3 length: 16 amino acids. The germline CDR1 and CDR2 sequences are SNHLY and FYNNEI. CDR3 sequence: CASTPYFGSGANVLTF. As DNA, the CDR3 is TGTGCCAGCACCCCATACTTTGGCTCTGGGGCCAACGTCCTGACTTTC. Full variable domain (outside the CDR3, taken from reference TRBV2 and TRBJ2-6): EPEVTQTPSHQVTQMGQEVILRCVPISNHLYFYWYRQILGQKVEFLVSFYNNEISEKSEIFDDQFSVERPDGSNFTLKIRSTKLEDSAMYFCASTPYFGSGANVLTFGAGSRLTVL.

For the CDR3, the DNA is TGTGCCAGCAGCGACACTAGTGCCGGGGAGCTGTTTTTT. It specifies CASSDTSAGELFF. The V and J genes are TRBV9 and TRBJ2-2; D is perhaps TRBD2 (5 bases). V shed 3 bases and J shed 6 bases, with 9 bases lying between them. The germline CDR1 and CDR2 sequences are SGDLS and YYNGEE. The CDR3 has 13 residues. Complete variable domain (other parts from reference TRBV9 and TRBJ2-2): DSGVTQTPKHLITATGQRVTLRCSPRSGDLSVYWYQQSLDQGLQFLIQYYNGEERAKGNILERFSAQQFPDLHSELNLSSLELGDSALYFCASSDTSAGELFFGEGSRLTVL.

V is TRBV11-2 and J is TRBJ2-2; D gene unclear. V shed 2 bases and J shed 4 bases, with 5 bases lying between them. In germline, CDR1 is SGHAT, CDR2 FQNNGV. CDR3 length equals 13 residues. This CDR3 is CASSLTLTGELFF. CDR3 sequence (DNA): TGTGCCAGCAGCTTAACCCTCACCGGGGAGCTGTTTTTT.

The chain employs TRBV11-2 and TRBJ2-3; D gene ambiguous. The CDR3 consists of 16 residues. Trimming left V 4 bases short and J 0 bases short, with 14 bases between. Looked up from germline, CDR1 is SGHAT and CDR2 is FQNNGV. The CDR3 nucleotides read TGTGCCAGCAGCTCCCAGACTGAGAACAGCACAGATACGCAGTATTTT. It encodes CASSSQTENSTDTQYF.

The rearrangement links TRBV11-2 to TRBJ2-1; 9 positions agree with TRBD2. Germline V gives CDR1 SGHAT, CDR2 FQNNGV. The ends lost 1 base at V and 4 bases at J; junction bases unmatched: 8. This CDR3 has 17 residues. The CDR3 region has the DNA TGTGCCAGCAGCTTAGTAGTTAGCGGGAGAGGATACAATGAGCAGTTCTTC. It specifies CASSLVVSGRGYNEQFF.

This clone was seen only a few times. The chain recombines TRBV4-1 with TRBJ1-5; TRBD1 might be the D (5 bases). Trimming took 3 bases from V and 3 from J, leaving 18 bases between them. Germline CDR1 MGHRA, CDR2 YSYEKL. The CDR3 covers 17 residues. This CDR3 reads CASSQGGDTRINQPQHF. The CDR3, as DNA: TGCGCCAGCAGCCAGGGGGGAGACACTAGGATCAATCAGCCCCAGCATTTT.

A few counts support this clone. CDR3 DNA: TGTGCCAGCAGCCAGGACAGGGTGGAGCAGTACTTC. Its protein product is CASSQDRVEQYF. This chain uses TRBV5-4 with TRBJ2-7, with 8 positions matching TRBD1. The CDR3 runs 12 residues. J was trimmed by 7 bases and V by 4 bases; bases with no gene match: 4. In germline, CDR1 is SGHNT, CDR2 YYREEE (reference sequence). The whole variable domain, filled in from reference TRBV5-4 and TRBJ2-7, reads ETGVTQSPTHLIKTRGQQVTLRCSSQSGHNTVSWYQQALGQGPQFIFQYYREEENGRGNFPPRFSGLQFPNYSSELNVNALELDDSALYLCASSQDRVEQYFGPGTRLTVT.

This chain uses TRBV30 with TRBJ1-3; D unclear. Trimming pared 0 bases from V and 6 bases from J, leaving 6 bases between. CDR3 length: 12 amino acids. Germline V gene sequence: CDR1 GTSNPN, CDR2 SVGIG (reference sequence). The CDR3 nucleotides are TGTGCCTGGAGTGTGTTCGTAAACACCATATATTTT. It yields the protein CAWSVFVNTIYF.

The rearrangement links TRBV19 to TRBJ2-1; 9 bases align to TRBD2. Looked up from germline, CDR1 is LNHDA and CDR2 is SQIVND (reference sequence). With V trimmed by 3 bases and J by 12 bases, 12 bases remained unmatched. CDR3 size: 15 residues. The CDR3 sequence is CASSIQAGGVAVQFF. In DNA, the CDR3 is TGTGCCAGTAGTATCCAAGCGGGAGGAGTAGCGGTGCAGTTCTTC.

This clone was seen only a few times. CDR3 DNA sequence: TGTGCCAGCAGTAGGGGATTTAGCACAGATACGCAGTATTTT. Its protein product is CASSRGFSTDTQYF. This chain uses TRBV9 with TRBJ2-3, with D possibly TRBD1 on 5 matching bases. Per germline, CDR1 SGDLS and CDR2 YYNGEE. The CDR3 has 14 residues. Trimming pared 5 bases from V and 0 bases from J, leaving 10 bases between. The whole variable domain, remainder taken from reference TRBV9 and TRBJ2-3, is DSGVTQTPKHLITATGQRVTLRCSPRSGDLSVYWYQQSLDQGLQFLIQYYNGEERAKGNILERFSAQQFPDLHSELNLSSLELGDSALYFCASSRGFSTDTQYFGPGTRLTVL.

CDR3: CASSLKTSGNTGELFF. The DNA for the CDR3 is TGTGCCAGCAGCTTAAAGACTAGCGGGAACACCGGGGAGCTGTTTTTT. The chain employs TRBV7-2 and TRBJ2-2; 9 bases fit TRBD2. The germline V gene has CDR1 SGHTA and CDR2 FQGNSA. The J segment lost 1 base and the V segment lost 2 bases, leaving 2 bases of the junction unmatched. There are 16 residues in the CDR3.

The table lists this clone with a count of one. The chain links TRBV2 to TRBJ2-2; D is unclear. Looked up from germline, CDR1 is SNHLY and CDR2 is FYNNEI. Trimming took off 9 bases at V and 2 bases at J, with 13 bases between the two ends. CDR3 length: 14 amino acids. This CDR3 is CASQDGKNTGELFF. CDR3 coding DNA: TGTGCCAGTCAGGACGGAAAAAACACCGGGGAGCTGTTTTTT.

The chain employs TRBV29-1 and TRBJ2-7; D not certain. Germline V gene data show CDR1 as SQVTM and CDR2 as ANQGSEA. V lost 1 base and J 7 bases, leaving 11 bases between the germline ends. This CDR3 region has 12 residues. The CDR3 region has the DNA TGCAGCGTTGAAGGGCGTGCGAGGGAGCAGTACTTC. Translation: CSVEGRAREQYF.

J is TRBJ1-3 and V is TRBV6-1; D is undetermined. CDR3 size: 15 residues. Germline lookup yields CDR1 MNHNS and CDR2 SASEGT. V was shortened by 7 bases and J by 0 bases, with 13 bases between the two germline ends. The CDR3 spells CASITSRTSGNTIYF. For the CDR3, the DNA is TGTGCCAGCATAACGAGCAGAACCTCTGGAAACACCATATATTTT.

This clone is termed medium-sized (0.01 to 0.1%). The CDR3 nucleotides are TGTGCCAGCTCACCACAGGAGACTACTCAGTACTTC. Translation: CASSPQETTQYF. The V gene is TRBV18, the J gene TRBJ2-7; a weak D match, TRBD2 (5 bases). Trimming took off 1 base at V and 10 bases at J, with 11 bases between the two ends. Germline CDR1 KGHSH, CDR2 LQKENI. There are 12 residues in the CDR3.

The J gene is TRBJ1-3, the V gene TRBV30; no definite D call. CDR1 is GTSNPN and CDR2 is SVGIG in the germline V gene (reference sequence). The V gene lost 0 bases and the J gene lost 2 bases, with 8 bases spanning the gap. The CDR3 loop spans 14 amino acids. CDR3: CAWSVSRTGNTIYF. In nucleotides, the CDR3 is TGTGCCTGGAGTGTCAGCAGGACTGGAAACACCATATATTTT. Looking up the rest from reference TRBV30 and TRBJ1-3 gives the full variable domain: SQTIHQWPATLVQPVGSPLSLECTVEGTSNPNLYWYRQAAGRGLQLLFYSVGIGQISSEVPQNLSASRPQDRQFILSSKKLLLSDSGFYLCAWSVSRTGNTIYFGEGSWLTVV.

The DNA of the CDR3 is TGTGCCAGCAGCTTGCTACAGAACACTGAAGCTTTCTTT. Translating it yields CASSLLQNTEAFF. This chain joins TRBV7-9 and TRBJ1-1, with D unresolved. V gave up 3 bases and J gave up 1 base, with 6 bases separating them. The CDR3 has 13 residues. Germline V gives CDR1 SEHNR, CDR2 FQNEAQ (reference sequence). Full variable domain (rest looked up from reference TRBV7-9 and TRBJ1-1): DTGVSQNPRHKITKRGQNVTFRCDPISEHNRLYWYRQTLGQGPEFLTYFQNEAQLEKSRLLSDRFSAERPKGSFSTLEIQRTEQGDSAMYLCASSLLQNTEAFFGQGTRLTVV.

This clone occurred a few times. The V call is TRBV7-2, the J call TRBJ2-5; D gene ambiguous. With 3 bases removed from V and 5 bases from J, the gap between germline ends came to 7 bases. The CDR3 has 12 residues. Germline-derived CDR1 and CDR2 are SGHTA and FQGNSA. CDR3 sequence reads: CASSFVRETQYF. As DNA, the CDR3 is TGTGCCAGCAGCTTTGTAAGGGAGACCCAGTACTTC.

The J gene is TRBJ2-3, the V gene TRBV6-6, with no clear D. The CDR3 extends over 14 amino acids. Trimming stripped 2 bases from V and 0 bases from J, with 6 bases between. Germline CDR1 reads MNHNY; CDR2 reads SVGAGI (reference sequence). CDR3 sequence reads: CASSYGRSTDTQYF. The DNA of the CDR3 is TGTGCCAGCAGTTACGGCCGTAGCACAGATACGCAGTATTTT.

The chain carries TRBV7-3 and TRBJ2-2; D gene uncertain. This CDR3 contains 14 residues. From germline, CDR1 is SGHTA and CDR2 FQGTGA. Trimming took off 5 bases at V and 1 base at J, with 8 bases between the two ends. The CDR3 bases are TGTGCCAGCAGCAATTACAAGAACACCGGGGAGCTGTTTTTT. Its protein product is CASSNYKNTGELFF.

This sequence joins TRBV5-6 and TRBJ2-7; 8 bases map to TRBD1. The germline gives CDR1 SGHDT, CDR2 YYEEEE. The CDR3 loop spans 16 amino acids. J gave up 3 bases and V 4 bases, and 12 bases lay outside the gene matches. The chain's CDR3 is CASSPGGRGRRYEQYF. Written as DNA, the CDR3 is TGTGCCAGCAGCCCCGGGGGCAGGGGGCGCCGCTACGAGCAGTACTTC.

The rearrangement joins TRBV9 to TRBJ1-2; 10 bases agree with TRBD1. This CDR3 spans 14 amino acids. V shed 6 bases and J 4 bases; nucleotides not matched to a gene: 6. Germline CDR1 is SGDLS and CDR2 is YYNGEE. The CDR3 reads CASTGTGDLYGYTF. The CDR3 coding sequence is TGTGCCAGCACGGGGACAGGGGACCTCTATGGCTACACCTTC.

The rearrangement uses TRBV28 and TRBJ2-1; 10 bases align to TRBD2. The J segment lost 7 bases and the V segment lost 3 bases, leaving 6 bases of the junction unmatched. The CDR3 runs to 15 residues. Germline CDR1 is MDHEN and CDR2 is SYDVKM. The CDR3 DNA sequence: TGTGCCAGCAGTTTCCTAGCGGGAGTAAGGAATGAGCAGTTCTTC. It is translated as CASSFLAGVRNEQFF.